This T cell receptor (beta chain) came from a study of shared clonotypes between healthy human individuals. Study details: There were three CD4 naive, three CD4 memory, two CD8 naive and one CD8 memory plates per donor.

Notes on this clone: Its antigen is unknown.

General study results and limits: Clonotypes shared by all four donors outscored non-shared clonotypes in generation probability.

Terminally differentiated effector memory CD45RA+ cells were excluded by CCR7 positive selection of CD45RO-negative cells. Using immunoSEQ multiplex PCR, the repertoire was profiled, and TCRdb retains in-frame clones only, with some absent. The sample includes more than 2 million clones, around 95% of them seen just once. CDR1 and CDR2 from the germline V gene are SNHLY and FYNNEI. Trimming took 2 bases from V and 3 from J, leaving 11 bases between them. CDR3 length: 14 amino acids. The chain combines TRBV2 with TRBJ2-7; D unclear. The material sequenced was naive CD8+ T cells from PBMCs. This receptor was taken from a young man in good health. Some clones in this sample may be carry-over from other donors' samples. CDR3 bases: TGTGCCAGCAGTGAATATAAGGAGATCTACGAGCAGTACTTC. Its protein is CASSEYKEIYEQYF.